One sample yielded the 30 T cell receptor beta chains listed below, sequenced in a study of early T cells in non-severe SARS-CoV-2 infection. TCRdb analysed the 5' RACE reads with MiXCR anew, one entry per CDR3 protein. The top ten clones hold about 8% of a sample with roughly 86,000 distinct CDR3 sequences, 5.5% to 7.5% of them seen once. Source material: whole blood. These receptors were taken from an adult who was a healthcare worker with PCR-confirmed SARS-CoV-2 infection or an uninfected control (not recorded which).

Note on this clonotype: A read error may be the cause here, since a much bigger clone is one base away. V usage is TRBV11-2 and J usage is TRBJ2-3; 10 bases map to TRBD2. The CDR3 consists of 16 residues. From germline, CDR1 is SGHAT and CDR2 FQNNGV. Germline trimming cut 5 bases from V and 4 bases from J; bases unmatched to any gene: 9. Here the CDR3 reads CASSISGRAVPDTQYF. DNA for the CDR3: TGTGCCAGCAGCATCAGCGGGAGGGCCGTTCCAGATACGCAGTATTTT.

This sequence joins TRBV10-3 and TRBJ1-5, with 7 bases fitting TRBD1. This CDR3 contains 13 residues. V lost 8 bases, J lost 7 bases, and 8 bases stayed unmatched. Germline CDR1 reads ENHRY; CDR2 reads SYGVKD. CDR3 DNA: TGTGCCATCTCGACAGGGAATGGACAGCCCCAGCATTTT. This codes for CAISTGNGQPQHF.

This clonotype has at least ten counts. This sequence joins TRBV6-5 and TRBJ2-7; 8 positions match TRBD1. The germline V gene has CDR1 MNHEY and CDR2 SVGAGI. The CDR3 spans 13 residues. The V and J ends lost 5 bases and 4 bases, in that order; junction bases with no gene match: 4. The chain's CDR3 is CASSLQGDYEQYF. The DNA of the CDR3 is TGTGCCAGCAGTCTACAGGGGGATTACGAGCAGTACTTC.

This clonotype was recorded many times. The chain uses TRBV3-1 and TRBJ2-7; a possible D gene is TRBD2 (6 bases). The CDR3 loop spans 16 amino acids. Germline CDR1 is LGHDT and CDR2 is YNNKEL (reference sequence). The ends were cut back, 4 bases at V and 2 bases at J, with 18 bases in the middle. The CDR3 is CASSPRTGRPAYEQYF. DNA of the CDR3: TGTGCCAGCAGCCCGAGGACCGGGAGACCTGCCTACGAGCAGTACTTC.

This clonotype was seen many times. This CDR3 reads CASSLAGRYTEAFF. The DNA for the CDR3 is TGTGCCAGCAGTTTGGCAGGGAGGTACACTGAAGCTTTCTTT. The rearrangement links TRBV12-3 or TRBV12-4 to TRBJ1-1, with D possibly matching TRBD1 (5 bases). Trimming took 3 bases from V and 3 from J, leaving 11 bases between them. The CDR3 totals 14 residues.

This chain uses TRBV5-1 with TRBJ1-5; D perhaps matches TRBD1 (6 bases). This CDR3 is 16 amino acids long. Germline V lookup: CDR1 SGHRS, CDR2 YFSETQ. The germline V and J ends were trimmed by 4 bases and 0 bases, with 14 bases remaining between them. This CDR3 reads CASSPGQTYSNQPQHF. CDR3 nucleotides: TGCGCCAGCAGCCCAGGACAGACCTATAGCAATCAGCCCCAGCATTTT.

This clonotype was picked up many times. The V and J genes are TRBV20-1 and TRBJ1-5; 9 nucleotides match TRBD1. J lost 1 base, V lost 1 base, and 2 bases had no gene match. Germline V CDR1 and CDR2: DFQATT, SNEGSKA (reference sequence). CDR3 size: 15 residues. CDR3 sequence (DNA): TGCAGTGCTAGAGCCGGGACAGGGAGCAATCAGCCCCAGCATTTT. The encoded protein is CSARAGTGSNQPQHF.

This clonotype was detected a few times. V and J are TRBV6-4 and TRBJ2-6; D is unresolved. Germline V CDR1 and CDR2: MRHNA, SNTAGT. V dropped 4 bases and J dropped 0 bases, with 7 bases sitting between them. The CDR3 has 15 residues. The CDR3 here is CASSGDSSGANVLTF. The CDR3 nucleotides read TGTGCCAGCAGTGGGGATTCCTCTGGGGCCAACGTCCTGACTTTC.

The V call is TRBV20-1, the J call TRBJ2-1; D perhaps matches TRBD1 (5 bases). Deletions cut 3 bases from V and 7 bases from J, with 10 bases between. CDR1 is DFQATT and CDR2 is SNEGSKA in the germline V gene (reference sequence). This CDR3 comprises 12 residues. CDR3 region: CSARKGPNEQFF. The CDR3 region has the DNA TGCAGTGCTAGGAAGGGGCCAAATGAGCAGTTCTTC.

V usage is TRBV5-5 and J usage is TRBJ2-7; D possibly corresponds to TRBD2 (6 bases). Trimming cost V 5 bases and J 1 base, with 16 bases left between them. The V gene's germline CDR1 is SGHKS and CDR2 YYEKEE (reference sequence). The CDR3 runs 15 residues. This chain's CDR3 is CASRQPGLTSYEQYF. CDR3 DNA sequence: TGTGCCAGCAGGCAACCGGGACTCACTTCCTACGAGCAGTACTTC.

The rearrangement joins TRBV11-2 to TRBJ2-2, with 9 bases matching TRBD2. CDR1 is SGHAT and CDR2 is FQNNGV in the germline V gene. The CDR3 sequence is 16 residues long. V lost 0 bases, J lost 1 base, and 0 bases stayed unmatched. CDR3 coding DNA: TGTGCCAGCAGCTTAGAAGCGGGAGGGAACACCGGGGAGCTGTTTTTT. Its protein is CASSLEAGGNTGELFF.

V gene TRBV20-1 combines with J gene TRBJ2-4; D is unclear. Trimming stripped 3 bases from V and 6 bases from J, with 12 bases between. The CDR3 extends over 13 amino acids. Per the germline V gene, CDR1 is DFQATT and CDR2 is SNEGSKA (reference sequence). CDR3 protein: CSASSGWANIQYF. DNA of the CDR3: TGCAGTGCTAGCTCCGGGTGGGCAAACATTCAGTACTTC.

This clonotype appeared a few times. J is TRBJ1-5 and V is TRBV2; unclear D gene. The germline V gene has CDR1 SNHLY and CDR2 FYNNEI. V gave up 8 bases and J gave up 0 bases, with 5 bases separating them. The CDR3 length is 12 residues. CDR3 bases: TGTGCCAGCGCGTATAGCAATCAGCCCCAGCATTTT. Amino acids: CASAYSNQPQHF. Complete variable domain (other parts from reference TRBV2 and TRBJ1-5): EPEVTQTPSHQVTQMGQEVILRCVPISNHLYFYWYRQILGQKVEFLVSFYNNEISEKSEIFDDQFSVERPDGSNFTLKIRSTKLEDSAMYFCASAYSNQPQHFGDGTRLSIL.

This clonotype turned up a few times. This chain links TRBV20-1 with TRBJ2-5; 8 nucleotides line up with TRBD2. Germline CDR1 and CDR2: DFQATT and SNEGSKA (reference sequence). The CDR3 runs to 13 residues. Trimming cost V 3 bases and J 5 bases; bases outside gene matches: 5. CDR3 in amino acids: CSARGTSGETQYF. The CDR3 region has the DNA TGCAGTGCTAGGGGGACTAGTGGGGAGACCCAGTACTTC.

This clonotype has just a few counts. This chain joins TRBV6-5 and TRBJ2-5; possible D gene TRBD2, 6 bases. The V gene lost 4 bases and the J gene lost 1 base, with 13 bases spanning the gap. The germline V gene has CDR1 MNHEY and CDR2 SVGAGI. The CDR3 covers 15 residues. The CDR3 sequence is CASSLWSGVQETQYF. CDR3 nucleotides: TGTGCCAGCAGTTTGTGGTCGGGAGTCCAAGAGACCCAGTACTTC.

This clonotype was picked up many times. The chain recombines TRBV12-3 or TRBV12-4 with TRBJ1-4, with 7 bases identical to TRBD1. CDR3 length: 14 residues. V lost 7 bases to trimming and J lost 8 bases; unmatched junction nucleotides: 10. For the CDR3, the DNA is TGTGCCAGCAAAATGACAGGGTCCGGGGAAAAACTGTTTTTT. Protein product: CASKMTGSGEKLFF.

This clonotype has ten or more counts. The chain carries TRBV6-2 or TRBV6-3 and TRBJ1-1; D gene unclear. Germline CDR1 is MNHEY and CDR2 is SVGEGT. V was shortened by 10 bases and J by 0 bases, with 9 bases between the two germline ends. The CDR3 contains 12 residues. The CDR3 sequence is CATRTVNTEAFF. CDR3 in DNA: TGTGCCACCAGGACGGTGAACACTGAAGCTTTCTTT.

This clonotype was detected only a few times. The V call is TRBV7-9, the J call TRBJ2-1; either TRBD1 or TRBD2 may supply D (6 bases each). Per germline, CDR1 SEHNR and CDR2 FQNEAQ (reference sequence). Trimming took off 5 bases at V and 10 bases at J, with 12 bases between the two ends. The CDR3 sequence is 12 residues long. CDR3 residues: CASSRGRGEQFF. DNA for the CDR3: TGTGCCAGCAGCCGGGGGCGTGGGGAGCAGTTCTTC. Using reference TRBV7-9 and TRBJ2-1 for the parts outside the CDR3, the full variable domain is DTGVSQNPRHKITKRGQNVTFRCDPISEHNRLYWYRQTLGQGPEFLTYFQNEAQLEKSRLLSDRFSAERPKGSFSTLEIQRTEQGDSAMYLCASSRGRGEQFFGPGTRLTVL.

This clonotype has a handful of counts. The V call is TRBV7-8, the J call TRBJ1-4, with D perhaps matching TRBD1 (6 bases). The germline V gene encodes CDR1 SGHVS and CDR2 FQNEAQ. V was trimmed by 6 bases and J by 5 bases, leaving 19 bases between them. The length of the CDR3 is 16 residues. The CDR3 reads CASRLSGQPFNEKLFF. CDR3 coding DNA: TGTGCCAGCAGGTTGTCCGGACAGCCCTTCAATGAAAAACTGTTTTTT.

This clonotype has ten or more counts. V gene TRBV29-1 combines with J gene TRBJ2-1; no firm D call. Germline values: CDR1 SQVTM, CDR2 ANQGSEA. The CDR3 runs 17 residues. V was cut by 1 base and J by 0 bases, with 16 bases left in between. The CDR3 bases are TGCAGCGTTGAAGGCCCGGGTCTTAGCAGCTCCTACAATGAGCAGTTCTTC. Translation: CSVEGPGLSSSYNEQFF.

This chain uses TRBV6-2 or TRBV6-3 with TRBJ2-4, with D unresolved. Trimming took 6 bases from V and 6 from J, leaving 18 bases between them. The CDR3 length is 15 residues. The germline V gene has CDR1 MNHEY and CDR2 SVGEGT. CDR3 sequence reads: CASRTAGSTINIQYF. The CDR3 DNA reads TGTGCCAGCAGGACCGCTGGGTCTACGATAAACATTCAGTACTTC.

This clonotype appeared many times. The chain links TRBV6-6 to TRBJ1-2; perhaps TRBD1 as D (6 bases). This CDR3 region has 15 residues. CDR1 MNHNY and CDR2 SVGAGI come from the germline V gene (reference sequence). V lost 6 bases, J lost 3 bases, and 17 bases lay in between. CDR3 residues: CASRIPSQGYYGYTF. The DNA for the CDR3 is TGTGCCAGCAGAATCCCATCACAGGGATACTATGGCTACACCTTC.

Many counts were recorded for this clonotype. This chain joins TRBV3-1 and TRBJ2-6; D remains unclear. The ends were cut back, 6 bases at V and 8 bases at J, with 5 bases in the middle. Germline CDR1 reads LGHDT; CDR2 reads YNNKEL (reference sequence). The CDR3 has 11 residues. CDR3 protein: CASRGSNVLTF. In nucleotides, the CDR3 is TGTGCCAGCAGAGGATCCAACGTCCTGACTTTC.

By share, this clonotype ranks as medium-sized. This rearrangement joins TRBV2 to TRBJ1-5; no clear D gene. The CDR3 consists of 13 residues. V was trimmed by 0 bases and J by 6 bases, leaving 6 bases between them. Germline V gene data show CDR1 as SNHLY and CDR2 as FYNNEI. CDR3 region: CASSEARAQPQHF. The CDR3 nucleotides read TGTGCCAGCAGTGAAGCACGGGCTCAGCCCCAGCATTTT.

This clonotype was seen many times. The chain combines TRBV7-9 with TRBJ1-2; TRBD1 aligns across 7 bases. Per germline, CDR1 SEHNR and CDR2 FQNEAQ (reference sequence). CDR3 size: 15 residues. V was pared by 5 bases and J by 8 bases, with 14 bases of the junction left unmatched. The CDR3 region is CASSKPGQSDGGYTF. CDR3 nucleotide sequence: TGTGCCAGCAGCAAACCGGGACAGTCCGACGGGGGCTACACCTTC.

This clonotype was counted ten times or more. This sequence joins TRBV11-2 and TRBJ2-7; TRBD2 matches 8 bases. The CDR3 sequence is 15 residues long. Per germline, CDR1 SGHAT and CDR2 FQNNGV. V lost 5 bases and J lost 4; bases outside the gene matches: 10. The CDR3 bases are TGTGCCAGCAGCCACCTTAGCGGGATGAGGTACGAGCAGTACTTC. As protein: CASSHLSGMRYEQYF. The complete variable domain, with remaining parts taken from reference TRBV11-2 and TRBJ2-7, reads EAGVAQSPRYKIIEKRQSVAFWCNPISGHATLYWYQQILGQGPKLLIQFQNNGVVDDSQLPKDRFSAERLKGVDSTLKIQPAKLEDSAVYLCASSHLSGMRYEQYFGPGTRLTVT.

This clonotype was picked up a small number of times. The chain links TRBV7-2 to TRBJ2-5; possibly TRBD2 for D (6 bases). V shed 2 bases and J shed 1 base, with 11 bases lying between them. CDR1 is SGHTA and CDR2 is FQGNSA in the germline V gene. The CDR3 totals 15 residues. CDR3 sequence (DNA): TGTGCCAGCAGCTTATCGCCCGGGGGCCAAGAGACCCAGTACTTC. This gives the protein CASSLSPGGQETQYF.

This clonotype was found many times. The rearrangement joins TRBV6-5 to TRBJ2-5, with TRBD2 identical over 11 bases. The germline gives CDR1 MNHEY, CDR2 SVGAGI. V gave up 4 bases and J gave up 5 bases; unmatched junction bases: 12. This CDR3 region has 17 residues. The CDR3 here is CASSSTGIAGGPETQYF. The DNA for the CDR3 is TGTGCCAGCAGTTCCACGGGGATAGCGGGGGGGCCGGAGACCCAGTACTTC.

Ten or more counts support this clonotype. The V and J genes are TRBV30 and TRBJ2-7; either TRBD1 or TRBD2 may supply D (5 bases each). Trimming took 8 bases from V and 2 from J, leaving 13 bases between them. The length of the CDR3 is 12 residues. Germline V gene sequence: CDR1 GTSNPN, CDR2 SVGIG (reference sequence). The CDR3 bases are TGTGCCCGGGACCATGGAACCTACGAGCAGTACTTC. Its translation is CARDHGTYEQYF.

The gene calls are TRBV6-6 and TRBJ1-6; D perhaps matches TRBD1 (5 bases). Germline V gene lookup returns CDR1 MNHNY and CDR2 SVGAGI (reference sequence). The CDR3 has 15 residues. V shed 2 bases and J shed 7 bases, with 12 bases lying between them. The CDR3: CASSYGDRANSPLHF. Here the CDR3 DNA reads TGTGCCAGCAGTTACGGGGACCGGGCGAATTCACCCCTCCACTTT.